This T cell receptor beta chain was sequenced for a study of blood T cell repertoires in COVID-19. Study information: T cells, B-cell-depleted T cells, or PBMCs provided the cDNA or gDNA that served as material.

Profiled with immunoSEQ multiplex PCR; TCRdb holds only in-frame clones, not every one. The sample contains approximately 110,000 clones, more than 85% of which appear only once. Seattle cases were enrolled at active infection and followed longitudinally. The TCR sequence derives from a man over 45 with COVID-19, enrolled during active disease. The sequencing input was peripheral blood.

Here the CDR3 reads CASSLGGGPLHF. Written as DNA, the CDR3 is TGTGCCAGCAGCTTGGGAGGGGGACCCCTCCACTTT. J is TRBJ1-6 and V is TRBV5-4; TRBD1 might be the D (6 bases). The V and J ends lost 0 bases and 12 bases respectively, with 7 bases between them. This CDR3 is 12 amino acids long. Germline CDR1 SGHNT, CDR2 YYREEE (reference sequence).